This paragraph covers one T cell receptor (beta chain) sequence. The antigen remains undetermined. TCRdb analysed the 5' RACE reads with MiXCR anew, one entry per CDR3 protein. The data show about 540,000 distinct CDR3 sequences, with roughly 13% seen just once and about 6.5% held by the top ten. This entry comes from a study of CD8 T cells in ankylosing spondylitis. The study, taken as a whole, reports: What seemed typical of ankylosing spondylitis blood was a TCR beta motif built from roughly eight highly homologous variants. Significant enrichment of disease-linked clones was reported in matched ankylosing spondylitis synovial fluid.

The sequence derives from a male donor with ankylosing spondylitis. Source material: blood, either unsorted or a sorted T cell fraction (not recorded which).

CDR3 residues: CSAEVVGLAYNEQFF. The CDR3 DNA sequence: TGCAGTGCAGAGGTTGTTGGACTAGCGTACAATGAGCAGTTCTTC. The V call is TRBV20-1, the J call TRBJ2-1; 9 bases map to TRBD2. CDR3 length equals 15 residues. V trimming: 6 bases; J trimming: 4 bases; junction bases outside the gene matches: 10. Germline loops: CDR1 DFQATT, CDR2 SNEGSKA (reference sequence).